The clone carrying this T cell receptor (beta chain) has just one count. This sample was taken from a study of blood T cell repertoires in COVID-19. TCRdb's copy holds only in-frame clones and misses some; the assay was immunoSEQ multiplex PCR. The sample has more than 120,000 clones, around 90% seen once. Sequenced input: peripheral blood. This TCR was sampled from a woman in her fifties or sixties with acute or convalescent COVID-19.

Written as DNA, the CDR3 is TGTGCCAGCAGCAGGGAAGGGGCTGGGAACACCGGGGAGCTGTTTTTT. This translates into CASSREGAGNTGELFF. The chain links TRBV21-1 to TRBJ2-2; the tabulated D call, TRBD1, remains unverified against the DNA. TRBV21-1 is noted as a pseudogene. CDR3 length: 16 amino acids.